Included here is one TCR beta chain sequence, with context. Its antigen is still unknown. This sample was included in a study of early T cells in non-severe SARS-CoV-2 infection. The overall study: Bulk RNA isolated from unsorted whole blood underwent sequencing; chains were not paired. Broader study findings: Clonotype matching in VDJdb favored anti-spike CD8 responses and did not capture private and CD4 specificities.

Molecules of cDNA were individually given unique molecular identifiers that were attached to them. TCRdb re-analysed the 5' RACE reads in MiXCR, keeping a single row per CDR3 protein. The table shows tens of thousands of distinct CDR3 sequences, with roughly 4.8% occurring only once. V was pared by 0 bases and J by 8 bases, with 7 bases between. Germline values: CDR1 GTSNPN, CDR2 SVGIG (reference sequence). CDR3 size: 11 residues. J is TRBJ1-1 and V is TRBV30; D unclear. The specimen was whole blood. The clonotype comes from an adult who was a healthcare worker with PCR-confirmed SARS-CoV-2 infection or an uninfected control (not recorded which). The CDR3 DNA sequence: TGTGCCTGGAGTGTACTCTCAGAAGCTTTCTTT. It codes for CAWSVLSEAFF.